This T cell receptor (beta chain) stems from a study of blood T cell repertoires in COVID-19. Study overall: PBMCs, B-cell-depleted T cells, or T cells were the source of the cDNA or gDNA that made up the material.

Participants were aged roughly 18 to 90 years, lived in over 20 US areas, and enrolled virtually. Assignments of participants to cohorts depended upon their own reported clinical history. The study recruited exposed participants who had met a COVID-19 case within 2 weeks before entry. Deletions cut 0 bases from V and 8 bases from J, with 13 bases between. The CDR3 runs 15 residues. Germline V gene data show CDR1 as LNHNV and CDR2 as YYDKDF (reference sequence). Clones were read by immunoSEQ multiplex PCR, and TCRdb kept only the in-frame ones, dropping some. The table shows roughly 280,000 clones, with under 95% occurring only once.

The sequenced sample was PBMCs or T cells enriched from blood (not recorded which). The sequence was collected from a middle-aged man who had been exposed to COVID-19. The genes are TRBV15 and TRBJ1-4; D gene uncertain. CDR3 DNA: TGTGCCACCAGCAGAGATCTCGAGTATCGGGAAAAACTGTTTTTT. Protein sequence: CATSRDLEYREKLFF.